A selection of T cell receptor beta chains follows, all from one sample in a study of radiation and T cells in renal cell carcinoma. Using immunoSEQ multiplex PCR, the repertoire was profiled, and TCRdb retains in-frame clones only, with some absent. The sample comprises some 120,000 clones, 88% of which are singletons, and 5.8% rests with the top ten. The sample in question was blood, obtained from a patient whose treatment included radiotherapy and nephrectomy. The receptors come from a woman aged 70-85 years with renal cell carcinoma. The CDR3 runs from the conserved cysteine through the conserved F or W. A D gene is named only where the DNA matches it firmly. Clone size is not always given. Where it is, it says once, few, many or a class for expanded clones.

j_gene	abundance	d_gene	v_gene	CDR3nt	CDR3aa
TRBJ2-5	.	.	TRBV5-1	TGCGCCAGCAGTCAGCAGGCGGAGACCCAGTACTTC	CASSQQAETQYF
TRBJ2-5	.	.	TRBV5-1	TGCGCCAGCAGCTTGATGGGAGATGGGGAGACCCAGTACTTC	CASSLMGDGETQYF
TRBJ2-1	.	TRBD2	TRBV11-2	TGTGCCAGCAGCTTAGAGCTAGCGGGGGGCCTAAAAGTTGAGCAGTTCTTC	CASSLELAGGLKVEQFF
TRBJ2-1	.	.	TRBV9	TGTGCCAGCAGCGAACGACTGCGGGCAGGTCTAAATGAGCAGTTCTTC	CASSERLRAGLNEQFF
TRBJ1-6	.	.	TRBV28	TGTGCCAGCACCCCCGGTCCCGATAATTCACCCCTCCACTTT	CASTPGPDNSPLHF
TRBJ2-7	once	TRBD2	TRBV11-2	TGTGCCAGCAGTGACATAGCGGGGCTTTACGAGCAGTACTTC	CASSDIAGLYEQYF
TRBJ2-5	.	TRBD2	TRBV19	TGTGCCAGTAGTTCCGGGACTAGCGGGGGTGAGACCCAGTACTTC	CASSSGTSGGETQYF
TRBJ1-1	.	.	TRBV7-9	TGTGCCAGCTCGCTGATGGAGGGTGCTGAAGCTTTCTTT	CASSLMEGAEAFF
TRBJ1-1	once	.	TRBV27	TGTGCCAGCAGTCTCGCCCGTGCGGGCACTGAAGCTTTCTTT	CASSLARAGTEAFF
TRBJ1-5	.	.	TRBV7-2	TGTGCCAGCAGCTTAAGGGTGCGGATGGTAAATCAGCCCCAGCATTTT	CASSLRVRMVNQPQHF
TRBJ2-5	.	.	TRBV4-2	TGTGCCAGCAGCCAAGACGAAAGCCACTCGAGAACCCAGTACTTC	CASSQDESHSRTQYF